This entry describes one T cell receptor beta chain. This clone was observed a few times. Its antigen is currently not known. The final CDR3 position lacks the conserved phenylalanine or tryptophan, pointing to a likely read error. No DNA is shown, since the ends of the CDR3 on it are uncertain; the CDR3 is the one TCRdb lists. The cohort consisted of 600 to 750 healthy bone marrow donors. At the time of sampling, every cohort member was nominally healthy, though immune exposures that went unrecorded were likely present. The donor tested CMV seronegative and was one of the 352 seronegative cohort members. A peripheral blood sample was provided by each donor, and peripheral blood mononuclear cells were used for TCR beta sequencing. Genomic DNA extraction from the blood cell samples was performed with the Qiagen DNeasy Blood Extraction Kit. The CDR3 is 9 amino acids long, termini counted. In the germline V gene (reference sequence), CDR1 corresponds to WNHNN and CDR2 to SYGVQD.

The data are from a study of cytomegalovirus exposure and HLA in healthy donors (dated by TCRdb to about 2017). With regard to the full study: According to an earlier analysis of around 600 of the donors, about 179 million T cells yielded 117 million unique TCR beta sequences and more than 250 Gb of sequence data. HLA typing covered class I and class II loci at four-digit resolution. Among some 400 genotyped donors of the cohort, an average of around 250,000 unique TCR beta nucleotide sequences was sequenced per donor, of which about 19% were non-productive. Along with the 666-subject first cohort, a separate validation cohort of 120 different subjects was used. A later analysis re-examined previously published TCR beta repertoires from over 500 donors and added high-resolution HLA genotyping to investigate patterns of TCR occurrence. Donor age, sex, ethnicity and CMV serostatus were compiled together with the repertoire data. The aim of the study was to test whether cataloging public T cell receptors could identify signatures of past pathogen exposure. Four or five DR-DQ haplotypes were handled as single units for association and clustering, since linkage in the cohort was strong. The number of donors typed differed by locus, with roughly 629-640 for A, B, C, DRB1 and DQB1, roughly 550 for DQA1, under 610 for DPA1, and 400 to 490 for DPB1. A later genetic analysis used genome-wide SNP genotypes for about 60% of the roughly 700 donors, treating that subset as a discovery cohort. All discovery cohort repertoires had been generated on a single sequencing platform. Rather than drawing on any new phenotypic data, the later analysis identified candidate immune exposures from TCR beta sequences and the way those sequences occurred across donors. In an earlier analysis of a few hundred of the donors, high-throughput TCR beta sequencing was used to judge whether each TCR beta V gene segment behaved as functional or pseudogenic. The T cell repertoires of roughly 660 subjects were profiled by immunosequencing and related to cytomegalovirus serostatus. Among the roughly 400 genotyped donors, approximately 76% belonged to the genetic ancestry cluster associated with self-reported Caucasian donors. The study combined high-throughput TCR immunosequencing, statistical association of individual TCRs with disease status, and machine learning to predict cytomegalovirus infection status. About 300 gigabases of sequencing data and approximately 85 million unique TCR sequences were included in an early release covering about 700 HLA-typed donors. General study outcomes and caveats: Most TCR sequences were observed very rarely across donors, whereas some public TCRs were present in many individuals. The sequencing pipeline was judged likely to have produced a cluster of highly shared sequence variants as a technical artifact. According to a later analysis, TCR association rates differed among HLA loci, with DRB1 alleles showing the most associated TCRs and HLA-C alleles showing the fewest. In both the original and validation cohorts, the classifier was reported to diagnose cytomegalovirus status with high specificity and sensitivity. A further reported finding was that TCR beta sequences accurately predicted the HLA-A and HLA-B alleles for most subjects in the first cohort. Some IMGT-functional V segments, including TRBV6-2 and TRBV6-3, could not be told apart with the 87-base-pair reads, so those segments were excluded. An earlier analysis of some 560 of the donors showed that most TCR beta V segments appeared in productive rearrangements either about 87% or about 30% of the time, which broadly matched IMGT annotations. In a later analysis, most CMV-associated TCR beta chains were found to appear HLA-restricted, with HLA associations seemingly driven largely by CMV exposure. Roughly uniform sequencing depth across donors was assumed in presence/absence analyses, although this assumption may not hold. In a later analysis, several top co-occurrence clusters were reported to appear linked to parvovirus B19, influenza, CMV and Epstein-Barr virus. In the study, around 150 TCR beta chains were listed as associated with cytomegalovirus. The only immune exposure information available for the cohort was CMV serostatus. HLA typing was unavailable for some donors at each locus, so association tests used only the typed subset. The authors suggested that the approach could potentially be generalized to other disease states and immunological phenotypes. A later genetic analysis reported fewer N-insertions in productive TCRs among donors in an Asian-associated ancestry cluster than the roughly 700-donor mean. Compared with equally common non-associated chains, HLA-associated TCR beta chains in a later analysis were more clonally expanded and had lower generation probabilities. Linkage disequilibrium might explain the correlated functional status among segregating V segments, but an unknown experimental factor could not be excluded. When HLA alleles, especially DR and DQ, strongly co-occurred, attributing TCR associations to individual alleles was difficult. Only TCR beta chains were sequenced in this cohort, and the absence of alpha or paired-chain data limited detectable features. In vitro tests confirmed that a few of the cytomegalovirus-associated TCR beta chains recognize cytomegalovirus antigens. Because counts were too low, roughly 18 rarely observed V segments, including chromosome 9 orphons, were left out of the earlier analysis of a few hundred of the donors. An association between a missense DCLRE1C variant and V-gene and J-gene trimming of TCR beta chains was found in a later genetic analysis and replicated in an independent cohort. A later analysis associated about 17,000 TCR beta sequences with specific HLA alleles at a false discovery rate of 0.05.

The library came from the immunoSEQ multiplex PCR assay. The multiplex PCR relied on a mix of 60 forward primers for TCR Vbeta segments and 13 reverse primers for TCR Jbeta segments. A multiplex PCR assay on genomic DNA amplified the CDR3 region of rearranged TCR beta genes. Amplified TCR beta libraries were sequenced as 87-base-pair reads on the Illumina HiSeq System. On the authors' methods: A later analysis counted tens of millions of unique TCR beta chains across the approximately 700 repertoires, and some 11 million of these chains were shared by at least two donors. Raw reads were error-corrected and collapsed into unique sequences by a nearest-neighbor algorithm in which closely related sequences were merged to remove PCR and sequencing errors. CDR3 sequences were aligned to IMGT reference sequences to assign V, D and J gene segments. For a sequence to be retained, a match of at least six nucleotides was required to both a V gene segment and a J gene segment. Rearrangements were classified as productive when the CDR3 lacked stop codons and remained in frame with V and J, and all other rearrangements were classified as non-productive. CDR3 was defined by IMGT convention, running from the second conserved V-encoded cysteine to the conserved J-encoded phenylalanine. The earlier analysis of fewer than 750 of the donors excluded sequences that lacked an unambiguous match to a single V gene segment. In an earlier analysis of a few hundred of the donors, V segments were called functional above 56.7% productive rearrangements and were called segregating when the between-donor standard deviation exceeded 5%. A statistical classification framework was built to diagnose cytomegalovirus status from the catalog of TCR beta chain sequences. A later analysis assigned V and J genes by comparing TCR nucleotide sequences with IMGT/GENE-DB human TR gene sequences. In a later analysis, CDR3 sequences and most-parsimonious VDJ recombination scenarios were assigned using the TCRdist pipeline. In a later analysis, each TCR beta chain was defined by its CDR3 amino acid sequence together with its V-gene family, and reads without a unique V-gene family were excluded. To address suspected cross-contamination and a sequencing artifact, a later analysis removed 592 highly shared, low-generation-probability nucleotide sequences. In a later analysis, a clonal expansion index for each public chain was calculated from normalized within-repertoire ranks of inferred template counts. A later analysis computed generation probabilities with a VDJ recombination model fitted to out-of-frame rearrangements, and checked the results against IGoR. Hypergeometric tests were used in a later analysis to score TCR-TCR, TCR-HLA and TCR-CMV co-occurrence, with a repertoire-size bias correction applied to the TCR pairs. A later analysis estimated false discovery rates by permuting HLA or CMV assignments 20 times. In a later analysis, co-occurring TCRs were grouped with DBSCAN, and TCRdist sequence similarity was added when clustering was performed within HLA-allele-positive subsets. Repertoires with fewer than 30,000 or more than 120,000 public chains were left out of co-occurrence clustering, as were five repertoires with anomalous nucleotide sharing. TCRdb retrieved this table from immuneACCESS and kept in-frame rearrangements only. Not all clones are present; in checked studies, unresolved V genes account for under half, and no reason is known for the remainder. The D gene and trimming were derived from the DNA, and the V and J assignments and clone size from that table. The sample data list more than 200,000 clones, and approximately 79% of these were observed just once. The ten largest clones capture about 1.7% of the sample.

The V and J genes are TRBV10-1 and TRBJ2-7; the table assigns TRBD2, which was not confirmed against the DNA. Material for sequencing was PBMCs. The TCR originated in a male donor in good health and CMV-seronegative. CDR3 reads: CASSESTRS.